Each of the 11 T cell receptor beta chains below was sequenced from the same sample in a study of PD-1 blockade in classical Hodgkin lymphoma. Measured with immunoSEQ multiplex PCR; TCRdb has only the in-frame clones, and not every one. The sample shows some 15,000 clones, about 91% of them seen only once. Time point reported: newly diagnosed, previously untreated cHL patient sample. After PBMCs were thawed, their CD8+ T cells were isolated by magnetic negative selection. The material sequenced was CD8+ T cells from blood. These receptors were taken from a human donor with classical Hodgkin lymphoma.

The CDR3 reads CASSIGSSGLYEQYV. CDR3 DNA sequence: TGTGCCAGTAGTATAGGTAGTAGCGGGCTCTACGAGCAGTACGTC. The chain carries TRBV19 and TRBJ2-7, with TRBD2 identical over 7 bases. Germline assignment: CDR1 LNHDA and CDR2 SQIVND (reference sequence). The ends lost 1 base at V and 3 bases at J; junction bases unmatched: 6. The CDR3 is 15 amino acids.

CDR3 sequence (DNA): TGTGCCAGCAGTTTAGCACCCGGGAGGGCCTACGAGCAGTACGTC. It translates to CASSLAPGRAYEQYV. The rearrangement links TRBV27 to TRBJ2-7, with 8 bases that match TRBD2. The germline CDR1 and CDR2 sequences are MNHEY and SMNVEV (reference sequence). Trimming at V came to 2 bases and at J to 2 bases, leaving 5 bases not matched to a gene. The CDR3 has 15 amino acids.

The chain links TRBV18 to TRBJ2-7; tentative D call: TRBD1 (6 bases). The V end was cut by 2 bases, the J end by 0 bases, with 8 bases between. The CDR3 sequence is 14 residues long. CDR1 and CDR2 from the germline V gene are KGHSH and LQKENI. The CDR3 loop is CASSPGTSSYEQYV. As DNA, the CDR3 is TGTGCCAGCTCACCAGGGACATCCTCCTACGAGCAGTACGTC.

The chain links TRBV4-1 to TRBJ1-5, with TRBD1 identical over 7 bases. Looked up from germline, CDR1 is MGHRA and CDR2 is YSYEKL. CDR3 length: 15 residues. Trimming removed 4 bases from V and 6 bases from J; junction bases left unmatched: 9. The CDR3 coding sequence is TGCGCCAGCAGCCTCCGGGACAGAAGCGCTCAGCCCCAGCATTTT. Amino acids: CASSLRDRSAQPQHF.

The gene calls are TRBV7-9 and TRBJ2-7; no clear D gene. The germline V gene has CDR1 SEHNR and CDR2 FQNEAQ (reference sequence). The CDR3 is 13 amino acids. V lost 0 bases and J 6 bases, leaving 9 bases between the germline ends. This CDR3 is CASSLAASGEQYF. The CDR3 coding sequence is TGTGCCAGCAGCTTAGCTGCCTCGGGCGAGCAGTACTTC.

The CDR3 region is CASSLDGGNSNQPQHF. The CDR3 DNA is TGCGCCAGCAGCTTGGATGGGGGTAACAGCAATCAGCCCCAGCATTTT. The chain has TRBV5-1 and TRBJ1-5; D possibly corresponds to TRBD1 (5 bases). The length of the CDR3 is 16 residues. The V gene's germline CDR1 is SGHRS and CDR2 YFSETQ. V dropped 0 bases and J dropped 1 base, with 11 bases sitting between them.

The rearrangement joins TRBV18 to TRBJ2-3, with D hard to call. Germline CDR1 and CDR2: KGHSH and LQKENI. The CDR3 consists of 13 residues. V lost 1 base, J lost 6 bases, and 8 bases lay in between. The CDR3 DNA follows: TGTGCCAGCTCACCACTCGAACTGGATACGCAGTATTTT. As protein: CASSPLELDTQYF.

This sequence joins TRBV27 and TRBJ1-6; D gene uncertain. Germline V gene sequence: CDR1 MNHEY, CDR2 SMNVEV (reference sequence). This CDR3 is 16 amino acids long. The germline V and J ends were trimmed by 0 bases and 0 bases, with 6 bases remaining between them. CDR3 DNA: TGTGCCAGCAGTTTATCCCCAAACTCCTATAATTCACCCCTCCACTTT. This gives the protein CASSLSPNSYNSPLHF.

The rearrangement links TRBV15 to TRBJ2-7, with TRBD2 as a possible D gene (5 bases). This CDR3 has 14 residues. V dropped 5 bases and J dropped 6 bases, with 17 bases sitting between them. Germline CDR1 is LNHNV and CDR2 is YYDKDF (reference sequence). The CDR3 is CATSPRGRASEQYV. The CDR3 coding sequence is TGTGCCACCAGCCCCCGGGGAAGAGCCTCCGAGCAGTACGTC.

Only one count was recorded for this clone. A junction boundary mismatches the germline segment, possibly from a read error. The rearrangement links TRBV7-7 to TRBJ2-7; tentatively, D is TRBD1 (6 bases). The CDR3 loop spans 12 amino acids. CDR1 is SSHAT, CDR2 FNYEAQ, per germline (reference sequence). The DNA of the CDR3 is TGTGCTAGCAGCGAAGACCAGGGGGAGCAGTACTTC. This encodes CASSEDQGEQYF.

DNA for the CDR3: TGTGCCAGCAGCTTAGTTGCAGGGCTACGGATGGACCAGTACTTC. Translated, it gives CASSLVAGLRMDQYF. The chain uses TRBV7-6 and TRBJ2-5, with a tentative D call TRBD1 (5 bases). V was trimmed by 1 base and J by 10 bases, leaving 19 bases between them. The germline CDR1 and CDR2 sequences are SGHVS and FNYEAQ. This CDR3 has 15 residues.